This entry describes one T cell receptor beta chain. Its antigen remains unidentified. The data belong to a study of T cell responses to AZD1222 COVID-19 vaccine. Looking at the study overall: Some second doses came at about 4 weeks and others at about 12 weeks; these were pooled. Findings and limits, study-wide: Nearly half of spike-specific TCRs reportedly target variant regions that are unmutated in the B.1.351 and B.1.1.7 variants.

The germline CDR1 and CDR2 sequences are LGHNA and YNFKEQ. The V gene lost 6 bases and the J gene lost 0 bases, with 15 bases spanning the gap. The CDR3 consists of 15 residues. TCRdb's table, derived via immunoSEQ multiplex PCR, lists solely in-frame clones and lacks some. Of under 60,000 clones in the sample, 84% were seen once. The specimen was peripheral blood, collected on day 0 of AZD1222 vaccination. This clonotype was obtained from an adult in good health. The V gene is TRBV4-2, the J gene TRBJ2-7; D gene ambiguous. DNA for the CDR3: TGTGCCAGCAGTGGGTCCGGACCGACCTCCTACGAGCAGTACTTC. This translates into CASSGSGPTSYEQYF.